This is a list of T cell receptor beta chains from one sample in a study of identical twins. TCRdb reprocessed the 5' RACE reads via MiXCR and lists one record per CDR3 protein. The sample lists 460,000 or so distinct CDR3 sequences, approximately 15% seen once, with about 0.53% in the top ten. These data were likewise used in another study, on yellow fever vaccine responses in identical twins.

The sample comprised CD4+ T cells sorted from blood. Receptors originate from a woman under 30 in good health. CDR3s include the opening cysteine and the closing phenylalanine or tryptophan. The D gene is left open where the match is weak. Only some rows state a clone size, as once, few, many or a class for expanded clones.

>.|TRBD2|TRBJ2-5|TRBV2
TGTGCCAGCAGTGAATGGCCCTCGAGCGGGGGACCCCAAGAGACCCAGTACTTC
CASSEWPSSGGPQETQYF
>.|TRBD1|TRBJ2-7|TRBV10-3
TGTGCCATCAGGTCGGGACAGGGAGTTTACGAGCAGTACTTC
CAIRSGQGVYEQYF
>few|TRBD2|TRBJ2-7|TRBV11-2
TGTGCCAGCCGAAGGACTAGCGGGAACTACGAGCAGTACTTC
CASRRTSGNYEQYF
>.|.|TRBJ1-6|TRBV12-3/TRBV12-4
TGTGCCAGCAGTACTGACCGGGACAACTGGTCCCTCCACTTT
CASSTDRDNWSLHF
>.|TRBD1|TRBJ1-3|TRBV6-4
TGTGCCAGCAGTGACTCCCGGACAGGAGGGGCTGGAAACACCATATATTTT
CASSDSRTGGAGNTIYF
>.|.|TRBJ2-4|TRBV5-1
TGCGCCAGCAGCTTTGACGTAGAGGTGAACATTCAGTACTTC
CASSFDVEVNIQYF
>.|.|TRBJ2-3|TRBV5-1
TGCGCCAGCAGCTTGGGTGTAGATACGCAGTATTTT
CASSLGVDTQYF
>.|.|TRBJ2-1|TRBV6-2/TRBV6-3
TGTGCCAGCAGTATTACAGGGAATGAGCAGTTCTTC
CASSITGNEQFF
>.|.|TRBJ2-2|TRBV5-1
TGCGCCAGCAGCTTGGATCGAGGTAGGGAGCTGTTTTTT
CASSLDRGRELFF
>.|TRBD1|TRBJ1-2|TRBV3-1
TGTGCCAGCAGCCTTACCAGGGGGCGAGGCTATGGCTACACCTTC
CASSLTRGRGYGYTF
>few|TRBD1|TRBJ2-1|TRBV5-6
TGTGCCAGCAGCCACTCCGGGACAGGGGGCAATGAGCAGTTCTTC
CASSHSGTGGNEQFF
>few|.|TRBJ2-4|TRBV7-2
TGTGCCAGCAGCTTAGAACGGGGTCTTGGCAACATTCAGTACTTC
CASSLERGLGNIQYF
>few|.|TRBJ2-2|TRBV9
TGTGCCAGCAGCGATAGGGACTCCAACACCGGGGAGCTGTTTTTT
CASSDRDSNTGELFF
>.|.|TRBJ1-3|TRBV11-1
TGTGCCAGCAGCTTAGCCCGGGACCTCCGATGGGCTGGAAACACCATATATTTT
CASSLARDLRWAGNTIYF
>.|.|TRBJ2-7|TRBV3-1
TGTGCCAGCAGCCAATCGGGGGCGCCCCACGAGCAGTACTTC
CASSQSGAPHEQYF
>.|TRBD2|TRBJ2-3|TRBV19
TGTGCCAGTAGTAGAGGAGGACTAGCTGGGGATACGCAGTATTTT
CASSRGGLAGDTQYF
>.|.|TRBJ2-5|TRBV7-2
TGTGCCAGCAGCTCCGGGGGTGGTTATGAGACCCAGTACTTC
CASSSGGGYETQYF
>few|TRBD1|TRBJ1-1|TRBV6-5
TGTGCCAGCAGTTATCCCGGGACAGGGGACCTCACTGAAGCTTTCTTT
CASSYPGTGDLTEAFF
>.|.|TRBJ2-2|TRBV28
TGTGCCAGCACAAGAAGCGGGTCGAACACCGGGGAGCTGTTTTTT
CASTRSGSNTGELFF
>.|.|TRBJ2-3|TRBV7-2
TGTGCCAGCAGCCGACCGGGGAACCCAGCCGTGGATACGCAGTATTTT
CASSRPGNPAVDTQYF
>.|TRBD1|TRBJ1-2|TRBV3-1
TGTGCCAGCAGCCTTCAGGGGGCCCGGTTAGCTAACTATGGCTACACCTTC
CASSLQGARLANYGYTF
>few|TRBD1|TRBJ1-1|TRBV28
TGTGCCAGCAGTACTACAGGGGGCGCGAGGGACACTGAAGCTTTCTTT
CASSTTGGARDTEAFF
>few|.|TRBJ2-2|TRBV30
TGTGCCTGGACTTCTTTAGGCGGGGAGCTGTTTTTT
CAWTSLGGELFF
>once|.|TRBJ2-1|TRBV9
TGTGCCAGCAGCGCAACAAGAAAGGGGCTCAATGAGCAGTTCTTC
CASSATRKGLNEQFF
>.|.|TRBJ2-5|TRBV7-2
TGTGCCAGCAGCTTAGGGAGAATACTCCAAGAGACCCAGTACTTC
CASSLGRILQETQYF
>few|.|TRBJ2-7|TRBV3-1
TGTGCCAGCAGCCGGACACCAGGACAGTCCTACGAGCAGTACTTC
CASSRTPGQSYEQYF
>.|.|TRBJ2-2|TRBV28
TGTGCCAGCAGTGAACAGGGAATCTCGAACACCGGGGAGCTGTTTTTT
CASSEQGISNTGELFF
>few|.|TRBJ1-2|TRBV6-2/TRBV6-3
TGTGCCAGCAGTTACGGTCAAGGGGCTGGTGGCTACACCTTC
CASSYGQGAGGYTF
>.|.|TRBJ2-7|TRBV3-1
TGTGCCAGCAGCCAAGGTCGAGGGGCCCGGGGAGAGCAGTACTTC
CASSQGRGARGEQYF
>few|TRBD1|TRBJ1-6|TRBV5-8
TGTGCCAGCAGTCACAGGGGTTATAATTCACCCCTCCACTTT
CASSHRGYNSPLHF
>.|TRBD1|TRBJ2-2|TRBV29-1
TGCAGCGGACAGGGTGAGACCGGGGAGCTGTTTTTT
CSGQGETGELFF
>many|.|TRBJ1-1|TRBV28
TGTGCCAGCACCCCGTGGGACGTCTTAACTGGAGGCACTGAAGCTTTCTTT
CASTPWDVLTGGTEAFF
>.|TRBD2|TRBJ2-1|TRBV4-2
TGTGCCAGCAGCCAAGTTATAGCGGGAGGGTTATATGAGCAGTTCTTC
CASSQVIAGGLYEQFF
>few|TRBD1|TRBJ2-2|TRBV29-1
TGCAGCGGAAAGATGACAGGGGGCTACACCGGGGAGCGGTTTTTT
CSGKMTGGYTGERFF
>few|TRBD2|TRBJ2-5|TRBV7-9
TGTGCCAGCACTGGGGCGACCAGGCGCGGGAGGCAAGAGACCCAGTACTTC
CASTGATRRGRQETQYF
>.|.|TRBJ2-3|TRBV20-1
TGCAGTGCCCCCAGATTCCGGGGCAGCACAGATACGCAGTATTTT
CSAPRFRGSTDTQYF
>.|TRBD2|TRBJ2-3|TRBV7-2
TGTGCCAGCAGCTTAGCCAGGACTAGCGGGGGTACGCAGTATTTT
CASSLARTSGGTQYF
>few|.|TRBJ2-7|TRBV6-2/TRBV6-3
TGTGCCAGCATCAAGTCCGGGAAGTCCTACGAGCAGTACTTC
CASIKSGKSYEQYF
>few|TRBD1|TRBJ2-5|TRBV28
TGTGCCAGCACCCCTGGGACAGAGGCGTGGAAGACCCAGTACTTC
CASTPGTEAWKTQYF
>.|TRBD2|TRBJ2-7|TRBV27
TGTGCCAGCCGGGAGGGGGGAAGGAACGAGCAGTACTTC
CASREGGRNEQYF
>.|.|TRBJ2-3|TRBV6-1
TGTGCCAGCAGTCCCCCAGGGAAGCTCGGCACAGATACGCAGTATTTT
CASSPPGKLGTDTQYF
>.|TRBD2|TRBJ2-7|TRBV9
TGTGCCAGCAGCGTAGAGGGACTACGCCAGGAGGAGCAGTACTTC
CASSVEGLRQEEQYF
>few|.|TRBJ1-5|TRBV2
TGTGCCAGTAAGTCAAGGGGAGATAGCAATCAGCCCCAGCATTTT
CASKSRGDSNQPQHF